This T cell receptor beta chain originates from a study of early T cells in non-severe SARS-CoV-2 infection. Study as a whole: RNA in bulk from unsorted whole blood was sequenced, and chains were unpaired.

TCRdb re-analysed the 5' RACE reads in MiXCR, keeping a single row per CDR3 protein. Of some 61,000 distinct CDR3 sequences in the sample, 8.7% are singletons; the top ten hold almost 4%. Specimen: whole blood, collected at baseline. The TCR sequence derives from an adult who was a healthcare worker with PCR-confirmed SARS-CoV-2 infection or an uninfected control (not recorded which).

The CDR3 DNA reads TGCGCCAGCAGCTTGGAGGGCGGAACCTACGAGCAGTACTTC. This codes for CASSLEGGTYEQYF. J is TRBJ2-7 and V is TRBV5-1; no reliable D call. V lost 0 bases and J lost 2, with 9 bases in between. The CDR3 has 14 amino acids. Germline CDR1 is SGHRS and CDR2 is YFSETQ.